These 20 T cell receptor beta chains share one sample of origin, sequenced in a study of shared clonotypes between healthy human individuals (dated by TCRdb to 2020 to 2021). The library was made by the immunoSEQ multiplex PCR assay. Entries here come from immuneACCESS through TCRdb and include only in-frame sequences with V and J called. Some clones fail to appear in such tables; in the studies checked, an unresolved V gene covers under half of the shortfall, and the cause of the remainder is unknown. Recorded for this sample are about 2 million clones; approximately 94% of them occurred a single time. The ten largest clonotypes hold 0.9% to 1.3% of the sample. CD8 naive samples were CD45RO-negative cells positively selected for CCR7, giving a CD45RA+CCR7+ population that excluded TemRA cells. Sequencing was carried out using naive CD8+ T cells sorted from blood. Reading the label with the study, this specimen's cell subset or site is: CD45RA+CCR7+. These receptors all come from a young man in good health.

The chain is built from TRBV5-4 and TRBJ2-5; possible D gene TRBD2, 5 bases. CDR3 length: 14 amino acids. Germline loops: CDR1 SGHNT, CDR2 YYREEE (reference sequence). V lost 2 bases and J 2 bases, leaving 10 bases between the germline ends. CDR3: CASSLAELQETQYF. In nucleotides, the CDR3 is TGTGCCAGCAGCTTAGCGGAGTTACAAGAGACCCAGTACTTC.

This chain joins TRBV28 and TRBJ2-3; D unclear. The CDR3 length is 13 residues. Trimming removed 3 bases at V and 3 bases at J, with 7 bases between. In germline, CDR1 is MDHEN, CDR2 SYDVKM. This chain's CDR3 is CASSLSLTDTQYF. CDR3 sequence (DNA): TGTGCCAGCAGTTTGAGCCTAACAGATACGCAGTATTTT. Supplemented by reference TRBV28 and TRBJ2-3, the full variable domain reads DVKVTQSSRYLVKRTGEKVFLECVQDMDHENMFWYRQDPGLGLRLIYFSYDVKMKEKGDIPEGYSVSREKKERFSLILESASTNQTSMYLCASSLSLTDTQYFGPGTRLTVL.

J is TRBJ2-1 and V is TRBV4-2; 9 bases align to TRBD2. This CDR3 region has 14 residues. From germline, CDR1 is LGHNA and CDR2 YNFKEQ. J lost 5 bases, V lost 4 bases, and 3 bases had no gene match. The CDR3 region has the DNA TGTGCCAGCAGCCTTGCGGGGGGGGACAATGAGCAGTTCTTC. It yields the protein CASSLAGGDNEQFF.

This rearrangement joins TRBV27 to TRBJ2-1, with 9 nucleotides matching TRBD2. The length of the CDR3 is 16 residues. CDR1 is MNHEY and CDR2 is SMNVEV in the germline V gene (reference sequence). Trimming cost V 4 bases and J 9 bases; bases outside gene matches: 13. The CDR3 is CASSSLARGGIGEQFF. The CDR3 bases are TGTGCCAGCAGTTCCCTAGCGCGGGGGGGTATCGGTGAGCAGTTCTTC.

In DNA, the CDR3 is TGTGCCATCAGTGAGGCGGCAGGATTAATTGACGAGCAGTACTTC. Translation gives CAISEAAGLIDEQYF. This rearrangement joins TRBV10-3 to TRBJ2-7, with unresolved D. Trimming shortened V by 2 bases and J by 5 bases, and 16 bases separated the two germline ends. The CDR3 covers 15 residues. From germline, CDR1 is ENHRY and CDR2 SYGVKD.

The CDR3 reads CATSGVNTGELFF. The DNA of the CDR3 is TGTGCCACCTCGGGAGTGAACACCGGGGAGCTGTTTTTT. The chain recombines TRBV6-5 with TRBJ2-2, with a weak D call TRBD2 (6 bases). The germline V gene encodes CDR1 MNHEY and CDR2 SVGAGI. V lost 10 bases, J lost 1 base, and 10 bases lay in between. The CDR3 contains 13 residues.

The CDR3 DNA follows: TGTGCCAGCAGTGCGAGGGATTCTAACTATGGCTACACCTTC. This codes for CASSARDSNYGYTF. The gene calls are TRBV2 and TRBJ1-2; no definite D call. The CDR3 covers 14 residues. V was trimmed by 4 bases and J by 0 bases, leaving 9 bases between them. Germline V CDR1 and CDR2: SNHLY, FYNNEI.

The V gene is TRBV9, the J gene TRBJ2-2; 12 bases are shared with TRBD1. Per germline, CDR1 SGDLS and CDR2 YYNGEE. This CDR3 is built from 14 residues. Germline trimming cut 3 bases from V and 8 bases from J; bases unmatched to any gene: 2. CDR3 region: CASSAGQGAGELFF. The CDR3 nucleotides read TGTGCCAGCAGCGCGGGACAGGGGGCGGGGGAGCTGTTTTTT.

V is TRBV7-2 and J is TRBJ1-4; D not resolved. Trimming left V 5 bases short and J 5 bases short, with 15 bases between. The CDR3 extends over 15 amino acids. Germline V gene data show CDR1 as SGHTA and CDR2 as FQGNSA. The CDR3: CASSPLYAANEKLFF. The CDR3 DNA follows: TGTGCCAGCAGCCCCCTGTACGCCGCAAATGAAAAACTGTTTTTT.

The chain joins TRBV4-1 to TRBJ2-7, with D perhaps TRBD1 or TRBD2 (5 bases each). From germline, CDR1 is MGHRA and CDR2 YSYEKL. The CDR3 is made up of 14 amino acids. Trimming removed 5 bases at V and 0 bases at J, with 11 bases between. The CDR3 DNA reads TGCGCCAGCAGCACTCCAGGGAGCTCCTACGAGCAGTACTTC. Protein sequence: CASSTPGSSYEQYF.

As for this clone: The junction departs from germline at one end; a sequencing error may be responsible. The chain's CDR3 is CASSPAGYQETQYF. CDR3 DNA sequence: TGTGCTAGCAGCCCTGCGGGGTACCAAGAGACCCAGTACTTC. The chain uses TRBV7-7 and TRBJ2-5, with D possibly being TRBD2 (6 bases). Germline CDR1 and CDR2: SSHAT and FNYEAQ (reference sequence). This CDR3 contains 14 residues.

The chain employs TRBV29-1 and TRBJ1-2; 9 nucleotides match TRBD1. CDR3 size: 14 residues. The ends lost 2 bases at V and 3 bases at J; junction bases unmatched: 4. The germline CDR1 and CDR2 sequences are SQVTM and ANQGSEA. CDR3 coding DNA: TGCAGCGTTGAACCCTGGACAGGGGACTATGGCTACACCTTC. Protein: CSVEPWTGDYGYTF.

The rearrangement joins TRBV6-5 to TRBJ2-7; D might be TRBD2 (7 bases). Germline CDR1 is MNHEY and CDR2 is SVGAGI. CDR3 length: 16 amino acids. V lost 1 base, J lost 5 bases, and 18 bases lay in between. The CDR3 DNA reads TGTGCCAGCAGTTACTACCCAGGGGAGGGCGGCAACGAGCAGTACTTC. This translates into CASSYYPGEGGNEQYF.

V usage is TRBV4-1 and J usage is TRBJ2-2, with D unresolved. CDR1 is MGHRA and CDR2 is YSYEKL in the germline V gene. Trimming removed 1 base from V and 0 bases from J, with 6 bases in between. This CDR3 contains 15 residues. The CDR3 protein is CASSQVLANTGELFF. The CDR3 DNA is TGCGCCAGCAGCCAAGTGTTAGCGAACACCGGGGAGCTGTTTTTT.

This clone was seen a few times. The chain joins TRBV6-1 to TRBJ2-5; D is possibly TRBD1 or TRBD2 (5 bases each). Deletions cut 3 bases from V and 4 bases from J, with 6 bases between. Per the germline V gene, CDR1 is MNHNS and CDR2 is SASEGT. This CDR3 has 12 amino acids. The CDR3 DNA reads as TGTGCCAGCAGTGATGGGGGAGAGACCCAGTACTTC. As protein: CASSDGGETQYF.

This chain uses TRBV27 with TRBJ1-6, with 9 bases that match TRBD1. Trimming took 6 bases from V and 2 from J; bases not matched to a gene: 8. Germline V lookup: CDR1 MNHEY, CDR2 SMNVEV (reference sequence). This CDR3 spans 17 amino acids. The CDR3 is CASRGGQGYTYNSPLHF. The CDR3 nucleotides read TGTGCCAGCAGAGGGGGACAGGGATATACCTATAATTCACCCCTCCACTTT.

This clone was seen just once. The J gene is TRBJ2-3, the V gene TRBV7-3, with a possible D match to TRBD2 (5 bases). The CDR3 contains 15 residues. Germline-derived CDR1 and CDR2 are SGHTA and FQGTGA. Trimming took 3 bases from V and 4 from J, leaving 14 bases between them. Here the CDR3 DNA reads TGTGCCAGCAGCTTCGAGGGTCAAGCTGCAGATACGCAGTATTTT. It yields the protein CASSFEGQAADTQYF.

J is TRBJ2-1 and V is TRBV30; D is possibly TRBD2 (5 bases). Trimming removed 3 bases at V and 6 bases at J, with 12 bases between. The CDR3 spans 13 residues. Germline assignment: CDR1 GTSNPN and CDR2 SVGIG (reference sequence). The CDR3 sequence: CAWSYRESNEQFF. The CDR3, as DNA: TGTGCCTGGAGCTACCGGGAATCCAATGAGCAGTTCTTC.

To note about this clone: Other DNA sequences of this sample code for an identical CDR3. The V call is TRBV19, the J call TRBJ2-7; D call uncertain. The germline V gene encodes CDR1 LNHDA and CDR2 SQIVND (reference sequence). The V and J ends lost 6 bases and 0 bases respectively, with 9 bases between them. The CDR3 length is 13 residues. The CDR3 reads CASSPGVSYEQYF. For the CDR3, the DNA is TGTGCCAGTAGCCCGGGTGTCTCCTACGAGCAGTACTTC.

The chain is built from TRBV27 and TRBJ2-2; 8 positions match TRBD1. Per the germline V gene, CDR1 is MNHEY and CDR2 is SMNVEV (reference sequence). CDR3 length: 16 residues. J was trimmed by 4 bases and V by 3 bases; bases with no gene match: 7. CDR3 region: CASSFLQGEVTGELFF. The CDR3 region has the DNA TGTGCCAGCAGTTTCCTACAGGGGGAGGTCACCGGGGAGCTGTTTTTT.